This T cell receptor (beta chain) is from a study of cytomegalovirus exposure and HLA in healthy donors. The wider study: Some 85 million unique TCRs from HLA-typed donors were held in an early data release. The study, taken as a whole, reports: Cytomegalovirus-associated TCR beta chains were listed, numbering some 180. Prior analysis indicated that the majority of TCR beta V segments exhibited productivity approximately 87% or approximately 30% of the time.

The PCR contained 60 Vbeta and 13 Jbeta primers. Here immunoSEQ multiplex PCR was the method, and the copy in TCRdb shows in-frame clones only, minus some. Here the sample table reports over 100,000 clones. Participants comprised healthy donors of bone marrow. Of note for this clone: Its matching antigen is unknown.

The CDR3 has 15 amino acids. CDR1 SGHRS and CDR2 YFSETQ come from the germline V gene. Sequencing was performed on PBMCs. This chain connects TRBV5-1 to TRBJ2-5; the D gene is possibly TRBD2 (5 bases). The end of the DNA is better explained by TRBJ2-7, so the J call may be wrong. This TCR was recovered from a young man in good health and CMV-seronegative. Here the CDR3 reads CASSLEGSQAYEQYF. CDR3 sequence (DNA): TGCGCCAGCAGCTTGGAAGGGAGCCAGGCCTACGAGCAGTACTTC.